Listed here are 18 T cell receptor beta chains from one sample, sequenced in a study of blood T cell repertoires in COVID-19. Measured with immunoSEQ multiplex PCR; TCRdb has only the in-frame clones, and not every one. The table shows about 240,000 clones, with 80% to 90% occurring only once. The sequenced material came from peripheral blood. All receptors derive from a man aged 55 to 70 with acute or convalescent COVID-19.

Many counts were recorded for this clone. V and J are TRBV30 and TRBJ2-7; TRBD2 aligns across 16 bases. J was trimmed by 6 bases and V by 8 bases; bases with no gene match: 16. Germline CDR1 GTSNPN, CDR2 SVGIG (reference sequence). The CDR3 totals 17 residues. The CDR3 nucleotides read TGTGCCGGGGCCCCGGGACTAGCGGGAGGGTGGTCTTCCGAGCAGTACTTC. Protein product: CAGAPGLAGGWSSEQYF. Looking up the rest from reference TRBV30 and TRBJ2-7 gives the full variable domain: SQTIHQWPATLVQPVGSPLSLECTVEGTSNPNLYWYRQAAGRGLQLLFYSVGIGQISSEVPQNLSASRPQDRQFILSSKKLLLSDSGFYLCAGAPGLAGGWSSEQYFGPGTRLTVT.

The chain is built from TRBV7-3 and TRBJ2-7; D is unclear. This CDR3 spans 13 amino acids. Germline CDR1 is SGHTA and CDR2 is FQGTGA. Trimming removed 0 bases at V and 5 bases at J, with 8 bases between. The DNA of the CDR3 is TGTGCCAGCAGCTTAACGGCTGAGGACGAGCAGTACTTC. It is translated as CASSLTAEDEQYF.

The J gene is TRBJ1-5, the V gene TRBV6-2 or TRBV6-3; no reliable D call. Germline V gene sequence: CDR1 MNHEY, CDR2 SVGEGT. V lost 2 bases to trimming and J lost 1 base, with 15 bases between them. This CDR3 contains 17 residues. The DNA of the CDR3 is TGTGCCAGCAGTTACGTGTCGTCGGGAGGCAGCAATCAGCCCCAGCATTTT. Protein product: CASSYVSSGGSNQPQHF.

The rearrangement joins TRBV6-2 or TRBV6-3 to TRBJ2-7, with 9 positions matching TRBD2. The V gene end was trimmed by 5 bases and the J gene end by 0 bases; junction bases not matched to a gene: 2. The CDR3 sequence is 14 residues long. Germline CDR1 reads MNHEY; CDR2 reads SVGEGT. Here the CDR3 reads CASSGGRASYEQYF. The CDR3 DNA reads as TGTGCCAGCAGTGGCGGGAGGGCCTCCTACGAGCAGTACTTC.

In regard to this clone: One end of the junction fails to match germline, which may point to a read error. The genes are TRBV28 and TRBJ2-3, with 11 bases lining up with TRBD2. Per germline, CDR1 MDHEN and CDR2 SYDVKM. CDR3 length: 17 residues. CDR3 residues: CASSLFRLAGSGDTQYF. The CDR3 DNA reads as TGTGCCAGCAGCTTATTTAGACTAGCGGGAAGCGGAGATACGCAGTATTTT.

V is TRBV19 and J is TRBJ1-6; 7 nucleotides agree with TRBD1. The length of the CDR3 is 15 residues. The junction had 10 bases not matched to a gene; V was cut back by 5 bases and J by 9 bases. From germline, CDR1 is LNHDA and CDR2 SQIVND (reference sequence). In DNA form, the CDR3 reads TGTGCCAGTAGTGCGACAGGGAAAACCTCTTCACCCCTCCACTTT. Translating gives CASSATGKTSSPLHF.

The chain employs TRBV5-4 and TRBJ1-1; D remains unclear. The CDR3 is made up of 14 amino acids. Germline V CDR1 and CDR2: SGHNT, YYREEE (reference sequence). Trimming took off 4 bases at V and 0 bases at J, with 10 bases between the two ends. The DNA of the CDR3 is TGTGCCAGCAGCCAACAGAGCATGAACACTGAAGCTTTCTTT. Translated, it gives CASSQQSMNTEAFF.

The chain has TRBV7-9 and TRBJ2-6; D is perhaps TRBD2 (6 bases). The CDR3 spans 16 residues. Per the germline V gene, CDR1 is SEHNR and CDR2 is FQNEAQ (reference sequence). V was pared by 3 bases and J by 4 bases, with 13 bases between. The CDR3 region has the DNA TGTGCCAGCAGCTTGGCGGGGTTTGAGGGGGCCAACGTCCTGACTTTC. Translated, it gives CASSLAGFEGANVLTF.

The rearrangement uses TRBV28 and TRBJ2-5, with TRBD1 matching over 7 bases. CDR3 length: 16 residues. With V trimmed by 2 bases and J by 2 bases, 8 bases remained unmatched. The germline CDR1 and CDR2 sequences are MDHEN and SYDVKM. DNA for the CDR3: TGTGCCAGCAGTTTACTCGGACAGGTTGGACAAGAGACCCAGTACTTC. Translation: CASSLLGQVGQETQYF.

Note on this clone: Distinct nucleotide sequences in the sample also encode this CDR3. CDR3 nucleotides: TGCAGTGCAAGTCAGGGGAACACTGAAGCTTTCTTT. Translation gives CSASQGNTEAFF. The rearrangement joins TRBV20-1 to TRBJ1-1; D perhaps matches TRBD1 (5 bases). Trimming shortened V by 6 bases and J by 1 base, and 9 bases separated the two germline ends. CDR1 DFQATT and CDR2 SNEGSKA come from the germline V gene (reference sequence). The CDR3 spans 12 residues.

The chain employs TRBV5-8 and TRBJ2-1; no clear D gene. Germline V gives CDR1 SGHTS, CDR2 YDEGEE. CDR3 length equals 12 residues. V shed 0 bases and J shed 9 bases, with 7 bases lying between them. The CDR3 region has the DNA TGTGCCAGCAGCTTGGCCGGTATTGAGCAGTTCTTC. This codes for CASSLAGIEQFF.

This chain links TRBV7-2 with TRBJ1-6, with 9 nucleotides matching TRBD1. Germline-derived CDR1 and CDR2 are SGHTA and FQGNSA. This CDR3 region has 15 residues. The junction had 9 bases not matched to a gene; V was cut back by 5 bases and J by 10 bases. CDR3 protein: CASSLPGQGESPLHF. The CDR3 DNA reads as TGTGCCAGCAGCCTACCGGGACAGGGCGAGTCACCCCTCCACTTT. The full variable domain, its missing parts supplied by reference TRBV7-2 and TRBJ1-6, is GAGVSQSPSNKVTEKGKDVELRCDPISGHTALYWYRQSLGQGLEFLIYFQGNSAPDKSGLPSDRFSAERTGGSVSTLTIQRTQQEDSAVYLCASSLPGQGESPLHFGNGTRLTVT.

The chain recombines TRBV10-3 with TRBJ1-6; 10 positions agree with TRBD1. The CDR3 totals 17 residues. Per germline, CDR1 ENHRY and CDR2 SYGVKD. Trimming took 5 bases from V and 2 from J; bases not matched to a gene: 6. This CDR3 reads CAISPGQGRAYNSPLHF. The CDR3 nucleotides read TGTGCCATCAGTCCGGGACAGGGGAGGGCCTATAATTCACCCCTCCACTTT.

The chain combines TRBV19 with TRBJ1-2; maybe TRBD1 (6 bases). This CDR3 spans 15 amino acids. V lost 9 bases to trimming and J lost 2 bases, with 19 bases between them. Germline CDR1 is LNHDA and CDR2 is SQIVND (reference sequence). The CDR3 loop is CASSNVYGGNYGYTF. The DNA for the CDR3 is TGTGCCAGCTCGAATGTTTATGGGGGCAACTATGGCTACACCTTC.

This clone was seen a single time. The CDR3 DNA reads as TGTGCCAGCAGCTTAGACGGTGACTATGGCTACACCTTC. This encodes CASSLDGDYGYTF. The J gene is TRBJ1-2, the V gene TRBV7-6; D not resolved. The CDR3 contains 13 residues. Germline CDR1 SGHVS, CDR2 FNYEAQ. Trimming removed 1 base at V and 3 bases at J, with 6 bases between.

The rearrangement uses TRBV4-1 and TRBJ2-7; 9 bases fit TRBD2. The germline CDR1 and CDR2 sequences are MGHRA and YSYEKL. Trimming cost V 3 bases and J 4 bases; bases outside gene matches: 10. This CDR3 spans 16 amino acids. CDR3 nucleotides: TGCGCCAGCAGCCAGTTGGGCGGGAGGGCAGTATACGAGCAGTACTTC. It is translated as CASSQLGGRAVYEQYF.

V usage is TRBV29-1 and J usage is TRBJ2-2; 9 bases map to TRBD2. Germline loops: CDR1 SQVTM, CDR2 ANQGSEA. The CDR3 is 15 amino acids. J was trimmed by 2 bases and V by 4 bases; bases with no gene match: 5. The CDR3 is CSVGVLAGNTGELFF. CDR3 coding DNA: TGCAGCGTTGGGGTACTAGCGGGTAACACCGGGGAGCTGTTTTTT.

The chain links TRBV4-2 to TRBJ2-3, with 12 bases that match TRBD2. CDR3 length: 21 residues. Germline V CDR1 and CDR2: LGHNA, YNFKEQ. Trimming removed 4 bases from V and 5 bases from J; junction bases left unmatched: 22. For the CDR3, the DNA is TGTGCCAGCAGCCCGCAGACTCCTTCGTTCCTAGCGGGAGGGCCGTTAGATACGCAGTATTTT. It yields the protein CASSPQTPSFLAGGPLDTQYF.